These T cell receptor beta chains were read from a single sample in a study of cytomegalovirus exposure and HLA in healthy donors. Profiling relied on immunoSEQ multiplex PCR, and the TCRdb table lists in-frame clones only, not all of them. The sample lists over 60,000 clones, roughly 71% occurring once. Sequenced material: PBMCs. The source of these receptors is a man aged 65 to 85 in good health and CMV-seronegative. CDR3s include the opening cysteine and the closing phenylalanine or tryptophan. D genes are given only for firm matches. Rows give clone size only sometimes, using once, few, many, or a class for an expanded clone.

TRBV29-1,NA,TRBJ2-5,12,NA,CSVGRGQETQYF,TGCAGCGTTGGCAGGGGTCAAGAGACCCAGTACTTC
TRBV14,NA,TRBJ2-1,17,TRBD2,CASSQGFLAGGRLEQFF,TGTGCCAGCAGCCAAGGATTTTTGGCGGGAGGTCGCCTTGAGCAGTTCTTC
TRBV5-1,NA,TRBJ1-3,14,TRBD1,CASGIQGAPDTIYF,TGCGCCAGCGGAATCCAGGGGGCGCCAGACACCATATATTTT
TRBV7-2,NA,TRBJ1-5,15,TRBD1,CASSWDRASNQPQHF,TGTGCCAGCAGCTGGGACAGGGCAAGCAATCAGCCCCAGCATTTT
TRBV14,NA,TRBJ1-1,13,NA,CASSRQTNTEAFF,TGTGCCAGCAGTCGACAGACTAACACTGAAGCTTTCTTT
TRBV9,NA,TRBJ2-1,15,NA,CASSLLVGQGEQLFF,TGTGCCAGCAGCCTTCTTGTGGGGCAGGGCGAGCAGTTGTTCTTC
TRBV6-6,NA,TRBJ1-1,14,NA,CASSYSRVDTEAFF,TGTGCCAGCAGTTACTCCAGGGTTGACACTGAAGCTTTCTTT
TRBV5-1,many,TRBJ1-1,15,TRBD1,CASSRRVTGDTEAFF,TGCGCCAGCAGCCGGAGGGTGACAGGGGACACTGAAGCTTTCTTT
TRBV7-2,NA,TRBJ2-1,16,TRBD2,CASSFGSGKSYNEQFF,TGTGCCAGCAGCTTTGGGAGCGGGAAGTCCTACAATGAGCAGTTCTTC
TRBV30,NA,TRBJ1-1,13,TRBD1,CAWSADRGTEAFF,TGTGCCTGGAGTGCAGACAGGGGTACTGAAGCTTTCTTT
TRBV14,once,TRBJ2-7,12,NA,CASSQDHREKYF,TGTGCCAGCAGCCAAGATCACAGGGAGAAGTACTTC
TRBV4-3,NA,TRBJ2-5,15,NA,CASSQDQTSQRNQYF,TGCGCCAGCAGCCAAGATCAAACTAGTCAGCGGAACCAGTACTTC
TRBV16,once,TRBJ2-5,14,NA,CASTSGLNQETQYF,TGTGCCAGCACCTCAGGACTCAATCAAGAGACCCAGTACTTC
TRBV27,NA,TRBJ1-4,16,NA,CASSPQVASFGEKLFF,TGTGCCAGCAGCCCTCAGGTGGCTTCTTTTGGTGAAAAACTGTTTTTT
TRBV5-1,NA,TRBJ1-2,15,TRBD1,CASKEGTDEGEGYTF,TGCGCCAGCAAAGAGGGGACAGACGAAGGAGAAGGCTACACCTTC
TRBV4-1,NA,TRBJ2-7,15,TRBD1,CASSQSKGQIYEQYF,TGCGCCAGCAGCCAAAGCAAGGGACAGATCTACGAGCAGTACTTC
TRBV9,NA,TRBJ2-5,16,NA,CASSAQPTVNQETQYF,TGTGCCAGCAGCGCGCAACCGACAGTGAACCAAGAGACCCAGTACTTC
TRBV28,NA,TRBJ1-3,12,TRBD1,CASTTGGNTIYF,TGTGCCAGCACGACAGGGGGAAACACCATATATTTT
TRBV5-6,NA,TRBJ2-3,17,TRBD2,CASSLRTSGMGTDTQYF,TGTGCCAGCAGCTTGCGGACTAGCGGGATGGGCACAGATACGCAGTATTTT